The 8 T cell receptor beta chains in this list originate from one sample, sequenced in a study of response to subunit inactivated influenza vaccine. One entry per CDR3 protein results from TCRdb running MiXCR on the RT-PCR reads. The top ten clones hold roughly 9.6% of a sample with a few hundred thousand distinct CDR3 sequences, about 11% of them seen once. The data were also submitted as part of a second study, on T cells expressing NK-cell markers. From that second work: A 5'RACE template switching approach incorporating UMIs was used to make TCR beta cDNA.

Sequences were derived from PBMCs from blood, sampled on the day of vaccination. The receptors come from a man aged 50-59 years who received an inactivated influenza vaccine.

In its sample, this clonotype was seen many times. The rearrangement joins TRBV10-3 to TRBJ2-5; D unresolved. The V end was cut by 5 bases, the J end by 3 bases, with 10 bases between. From germline, CDR1 is ENHRY and CDR2 SYGVKD. The CDR3 runs to 13 residues. DNA of the CDR3: TGTGCCATCAGTCAGAACCCCGAAGAGACCCAGTACTTC. Residues: CAISQNPEETQYF.

This clonotype was seen only a few times. V usage is TRBV9 and J usage is TRBJ2-2; 11 bases map to TRBD2. The V segment lost 3 bases and the J segment 7 bases; nucleotides outside the gene matches: 5. The CDR3 extends over 15 amino acids. Looked up from germline, CDR1 is SGDLS and CDR2 is YYNGEE. The CDR3 is CASSALAGVSGELFF. CDR3 DNA sequence: TGTGCCAGCAGCGCACTAGCGGGAGTAAGCGGGGAGCTGTTTTTT.

The table lists this clonotype with many counts. The CDR3 nucleotides are TGTGCCAGCAGTTTGGTCTGGGGGAACACTGAAGCTTTCTTT. Protein sequence: CASSLVWGNTEAFF. The chain links TRBV12-3 or TRBV12-4 to TRBJ1-1; no clear D gene. Trimming stripped 3 bases from V and 1 base from J, with 9 bases between. CDR3 length: 14 amino acids.

This clonotype was picked up many times. The chain links TRBV28 to TRBJ1-4, with D unclear. The V end lost 10 bases, the J end lost 5 bases, and 14 bases lay between the germline ends. Germline V gene data show CDR1 as MDHEN and CDR2 as SYDVKM. The CDR3 length is 13 residues. Written as DNA, the CDR3 is TGTGCCACCACCCGGACTACCAATGAAAAACTGTTTTTT. The encoded protein is CATTRTTNEKLFF. Looking up the rest from reference TRBV28 and TRBJ1-4 gives the full variable domain: DVKVTQSSRYLVKRTGEKVFLECVQDMDHENMFWYRQDPGLGLRLIYFSYDVKMKEKGDIPEGYSVSREKKERFSLILESASTNQTSMYLCATTRTTNEKLFFGSGTQLSVL.

This rearrangement joins TRBV12-3 or TRBV12-4 to TRBJ2-1, with D possibly being TRBD1 (6 bases). The CDR3 spans 14 residues. The germline V and J ends were trimmed by 6 bases and 7 bases, with 16 bases remaining between them. CDR3 loop: CASSSYRERNEQFF. In DNA, the CDR3 is TGTGCCAGCAGCAGTTACAGGGAGCGTAATGAGCAGTTCTTC.

This clonotype has just a few counts. V is TRBV2 and J is TRBJ2-1, with 7 bases lining up with TRBD2. In germline, CDR1 is SNHLY, CDR2 FYNNEI. V was clipped by 7 bases and J by 5 bases; unmatched bases: 5. This CDR3 region has 13 residues. In nucleotides, the CDR3 is TGTGCCAGCAAGACTAGCAGAAACAATGAGCAGTTCTTC. It translates to CASKTSRNNEQFF.

This clonotype was seen a few times. This chain joins TRBV5-1 and TRBJ1-3; D is unresolved. Germline CDR1 is SGHRS and CDR2 is YFSETQ. This CDR3 region has 16 residues. Trimming left V 2 bases short and J 2 bases short, with 14 bases between. DNA of the CDR3: TGCGCCAGCAGCTTATTATTGGGTGGCGCTGGAAACACCATATATTTT. Protein sequence: CASSLLLGGAGNTIYF.

This rearrangement joins TRBV5-5 to TRBJ1-2, with 12 bases fitting TRBD1. Trimming removed 0 bases from V and 2 bases from J; junction bases left unmatched: 5. From germline, CDR1 is SGHKS and CDR2 YYEKEE (reference sequence). The CDR3 is made up of 17 amino acids. CDR3 nucleotide sequence: TGTGCCAGCAGCTTGGGAGGGACAGGGGGCGAAAACTATGGCTACACCTTC. Encoded protein: CASSLGGTGGENYGYTF.